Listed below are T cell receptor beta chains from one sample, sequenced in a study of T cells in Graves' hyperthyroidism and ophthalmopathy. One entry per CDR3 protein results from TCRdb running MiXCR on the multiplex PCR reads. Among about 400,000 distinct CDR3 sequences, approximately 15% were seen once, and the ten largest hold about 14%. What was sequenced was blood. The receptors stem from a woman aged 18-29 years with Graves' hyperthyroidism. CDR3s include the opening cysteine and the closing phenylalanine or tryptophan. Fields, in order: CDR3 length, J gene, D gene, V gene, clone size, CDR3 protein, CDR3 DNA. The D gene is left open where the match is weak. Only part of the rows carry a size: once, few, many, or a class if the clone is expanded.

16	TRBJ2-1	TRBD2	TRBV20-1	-	CSASFGLAGGQGEQFF	TGCAGTGCTAGCTTCGGACTAGCGGGGGGCCAAGGGGAGCAGTTCTTC
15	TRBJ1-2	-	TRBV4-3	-	CASSHDRSLLYGYTF	TGCGCCAGCAGCCACGACAGGTCTTTACTGTATGGCTACACCTTC
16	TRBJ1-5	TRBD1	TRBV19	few	CASMLRDRGRAQPQHF	TGTGCCAGTATGCTAAGGGACAGGGGCCGAGCTCAGCCCCAGCATTTT
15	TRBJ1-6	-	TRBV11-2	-	CASSLSDSPNSPLHF	TGTGCCAGCAGCCTATCGGACAGTCCAAATTCACCCCTCCACTTT
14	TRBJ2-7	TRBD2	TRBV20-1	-	CSAMRLAGAYEQYF	TGCAGTGCCATGAGACTAGCGGGGGCCTACGAGCAGTACTTC
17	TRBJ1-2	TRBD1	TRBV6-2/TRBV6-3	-	CASSSTGVKIADYGYTF	TGTGCCAGCAGCTCGACAGGGGTAAAAATTGCGGACTATGGCTACACCTTC
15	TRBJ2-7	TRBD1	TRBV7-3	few	CASSLTATGVYEQYF	TGTGCCAGCAGCTTAACGGCGACAGGGGTCTACGAGCAGTACTTC
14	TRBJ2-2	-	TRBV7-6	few	CASSLKSGSGELFF	TGTGCCAGCAGCTTAAAATCTGGCTCCGGGGAGCTGTTTTTT
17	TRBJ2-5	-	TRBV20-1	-	CSARPNPGLSTQETQYF	TGCAGTGCTAGACCAAACCCGGGACTTTCAACTCAAGAGACCCAGTACTTC
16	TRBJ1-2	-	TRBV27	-	CASSPSGGDTNYGYTF	TGTGCCAGCAGTCCCAGCGGGGGCGATACTAACTATGGCTACACCTTC